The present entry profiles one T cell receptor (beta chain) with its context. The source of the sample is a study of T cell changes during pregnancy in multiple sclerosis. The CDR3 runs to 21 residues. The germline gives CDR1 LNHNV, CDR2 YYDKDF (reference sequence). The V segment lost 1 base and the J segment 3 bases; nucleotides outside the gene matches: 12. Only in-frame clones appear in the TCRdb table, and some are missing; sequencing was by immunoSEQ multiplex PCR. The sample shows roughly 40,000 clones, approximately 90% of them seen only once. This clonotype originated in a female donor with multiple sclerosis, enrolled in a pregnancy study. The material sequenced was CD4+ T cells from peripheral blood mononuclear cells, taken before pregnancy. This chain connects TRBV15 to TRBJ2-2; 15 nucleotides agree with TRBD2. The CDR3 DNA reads TGTGCCACCAGCAGAGGGAGCCGCGGACTAGCGGGGGGGCGGGACACCGGGGAGCTGTTTTTT. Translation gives CATSRGSRGLAGGRDTGELFF.